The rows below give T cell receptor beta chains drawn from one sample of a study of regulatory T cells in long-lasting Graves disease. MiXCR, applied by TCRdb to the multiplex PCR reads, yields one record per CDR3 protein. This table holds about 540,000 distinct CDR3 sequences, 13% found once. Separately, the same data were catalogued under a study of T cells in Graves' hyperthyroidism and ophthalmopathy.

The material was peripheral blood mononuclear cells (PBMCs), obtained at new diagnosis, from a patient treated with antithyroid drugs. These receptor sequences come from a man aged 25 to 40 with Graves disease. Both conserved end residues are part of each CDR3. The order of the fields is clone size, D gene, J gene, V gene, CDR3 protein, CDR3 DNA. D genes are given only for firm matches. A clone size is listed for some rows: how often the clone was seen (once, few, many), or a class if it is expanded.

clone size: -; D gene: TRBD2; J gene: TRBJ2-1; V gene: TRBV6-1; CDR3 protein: CASISSGYNEQFF; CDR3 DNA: TGTGCCAGCATATCTAGCGGGTACAATGAGCAGTTCTTC
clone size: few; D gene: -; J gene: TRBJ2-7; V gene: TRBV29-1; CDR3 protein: CSGTLDSSRAEQYF; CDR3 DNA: TGCAGCGGGACCTTGGACAGCTCTAGGGCCGAGCAGTACTTC
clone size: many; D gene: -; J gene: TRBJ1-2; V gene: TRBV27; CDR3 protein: CASSLRGWYGYTF; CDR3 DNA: TGTGCCAGCAGTTTACGGGGTTGGTATGGCTACACCTTC
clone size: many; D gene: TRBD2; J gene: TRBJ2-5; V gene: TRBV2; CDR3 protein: CASIRVALAGQETQYF; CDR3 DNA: TGTGCCAGCATCCGGGTCGCCCTAGCGGGACAAGAGACCCAGTACTTC
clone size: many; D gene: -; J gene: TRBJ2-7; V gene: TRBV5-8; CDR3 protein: CASSLRGHLSYEQYF; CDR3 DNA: TGTGCCAGCAGCTTACGTGGACACCTGTCCTACGAGCAGTACTTC
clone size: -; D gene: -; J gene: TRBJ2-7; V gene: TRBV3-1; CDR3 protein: CASSPETSDGAPRDEQYF; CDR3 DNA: TGTGCCAGCAGCCCCGAGACATCTGACGGAGCCCCCCGTGACGAGCAGTACTTC
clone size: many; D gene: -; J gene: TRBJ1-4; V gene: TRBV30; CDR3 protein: CAWSEGTDEKLFF; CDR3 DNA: TGTGCCTGGAGTGAAGGGACGGATGAAAAACTGTTTTTT
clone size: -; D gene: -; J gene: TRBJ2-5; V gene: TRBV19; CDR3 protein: CASSIGGGGETQYF; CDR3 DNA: TGTGCCAGTAGTATAGGAGGGGGTGGGGAGACCCAGTACTTC
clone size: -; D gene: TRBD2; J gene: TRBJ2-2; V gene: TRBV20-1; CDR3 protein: CSGGQGNPGLAGNENTGELFF; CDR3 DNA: TGCAGTGGAGGACAGGGAAATCCGGGACTAGCGGGAAATGAGAACACCGGGGAGCTGTTTTTT
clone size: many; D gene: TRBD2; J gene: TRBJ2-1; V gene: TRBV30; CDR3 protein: CAWTSGRVGAYNEQFF; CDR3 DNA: TGTGCCTGGACTAGCGGGAGAGTAGGTGCGTACAATGAGCAGTTCTTC
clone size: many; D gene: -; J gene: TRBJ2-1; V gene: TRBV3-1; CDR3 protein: CASSQGFKQFF; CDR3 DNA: TGTGCCAGCAGCCAAGGTTTTAAGCAGTTCTTC
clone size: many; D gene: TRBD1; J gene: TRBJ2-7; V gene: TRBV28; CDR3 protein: CASSSTGTGDYEQYF; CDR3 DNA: TGTGCCAGCAGTTCAACCGGGACAGGGGACTACGAGCAGTACTTC
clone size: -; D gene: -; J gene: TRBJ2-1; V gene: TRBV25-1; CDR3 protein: CASRDYTYNEQFF; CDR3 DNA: TGTGCCAGCCGAGACTATACCTACAATGAGCAGTTCTTC
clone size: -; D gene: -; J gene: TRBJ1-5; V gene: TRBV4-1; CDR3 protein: CASSQEDNQPQHF; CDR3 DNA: TGCGCCAGCAGCCAAGAAGACAATCAGCCCCAGCATTTT
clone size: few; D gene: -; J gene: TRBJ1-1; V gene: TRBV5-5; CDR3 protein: CASSLDPLPGTEAFF; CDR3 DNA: TGTGCCAGCAGCCTGGACCCCCTCCCGGGCACTGAAGCTTTCTTT
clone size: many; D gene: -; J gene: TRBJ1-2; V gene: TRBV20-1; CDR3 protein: CSASGFVGHGYTF; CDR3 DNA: TGCAGTGCTAGCGGCTTCGTGGGGCATGGCTACACCTTC
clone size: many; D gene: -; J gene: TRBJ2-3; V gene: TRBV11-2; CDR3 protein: CASSLSGVTDTQYF; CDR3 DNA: TGTGCCAGCAGCTTATCCGGGGTCACAGATACGCAGTATTTT
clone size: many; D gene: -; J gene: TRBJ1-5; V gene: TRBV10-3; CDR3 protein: CAISERGMGNQPQHF; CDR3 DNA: TGTGCCATCAGTGAAAGGGGTATGGGCAATCAGCCCCAGCATTTT
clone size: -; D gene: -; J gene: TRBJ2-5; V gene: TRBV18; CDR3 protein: CASSFSGTRGETQYF; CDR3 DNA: TGTGCCAGCTCATTCTCCGGGACGAGAGGAGAGACCCAGTACTTC
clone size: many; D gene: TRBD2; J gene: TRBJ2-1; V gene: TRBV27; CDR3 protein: CASSFKRGYNEQFF; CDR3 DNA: TGTGCCAGCAGTTTTAAGCGGGGGTACAATGAGCAGTTCTTC
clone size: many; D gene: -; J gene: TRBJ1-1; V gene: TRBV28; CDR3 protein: CASSLSTDIENTEAFF; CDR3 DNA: TGTGCCAGCAGTTTATCGACAGATATTGAGAACACTGAAGCTTTCTTT
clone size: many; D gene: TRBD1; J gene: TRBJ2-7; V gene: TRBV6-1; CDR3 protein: CASSPQTGVAFEQYF; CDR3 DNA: TGTGCCAGCAGCCCCCAGACAGGGGTGGCTTTCGAGCAGTACTTC
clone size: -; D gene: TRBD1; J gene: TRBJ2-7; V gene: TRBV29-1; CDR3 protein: CSVSRDRAYEQYF; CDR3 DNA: TGCAGCGTGAGCCGGGACAGGGCCTACGAGCAGTACTTC
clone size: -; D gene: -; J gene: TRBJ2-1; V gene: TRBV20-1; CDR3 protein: CSARSAPSYNEQFF; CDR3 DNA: TGCAGTGCTAGATCTGCACCCTCCTACAATGAGCAGTTCTTC
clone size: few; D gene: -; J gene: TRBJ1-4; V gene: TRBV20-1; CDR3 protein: CSALIPGNEKLFF; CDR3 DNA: TGCAGTGCTCTTATTCCGGGTAATGAAAAACTGTTTTTT
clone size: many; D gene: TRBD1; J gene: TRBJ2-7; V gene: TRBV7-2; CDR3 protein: CASSSKGRDRKYEQYF; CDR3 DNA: TGTGCCAGCAGCTCGAAAGGCCGGGACAGGAAGTACGAGCAGTACTTC
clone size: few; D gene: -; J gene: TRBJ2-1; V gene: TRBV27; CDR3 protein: CASSLESSPTTYNEQFF; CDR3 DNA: TGTGCCAGCAGTTTAGAATCTAGCCCTACCACCTACAATGAGCAGTTCTTC